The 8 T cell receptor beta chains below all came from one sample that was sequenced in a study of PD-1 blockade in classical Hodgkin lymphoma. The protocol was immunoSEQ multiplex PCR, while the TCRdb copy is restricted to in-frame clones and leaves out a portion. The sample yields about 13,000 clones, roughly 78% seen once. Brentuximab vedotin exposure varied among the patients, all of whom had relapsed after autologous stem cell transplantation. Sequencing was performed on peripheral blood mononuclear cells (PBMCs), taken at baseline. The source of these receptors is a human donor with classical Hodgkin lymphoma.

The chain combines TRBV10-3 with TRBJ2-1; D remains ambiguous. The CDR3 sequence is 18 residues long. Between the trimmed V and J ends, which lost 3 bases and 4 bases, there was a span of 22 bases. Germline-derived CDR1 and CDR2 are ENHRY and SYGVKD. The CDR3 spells CAISELPIQNLVYNEQFF. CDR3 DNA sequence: TGTGCCATCAGTGAATTGCCCATACAGAACCTGGTTTACAATGAGCAGTTCTTC.

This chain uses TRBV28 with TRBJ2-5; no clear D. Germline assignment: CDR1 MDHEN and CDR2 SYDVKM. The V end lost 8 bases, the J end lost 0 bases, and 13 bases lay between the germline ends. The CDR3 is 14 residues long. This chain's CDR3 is CASGEGPNQETQYF. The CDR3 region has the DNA TGTGCCAGCGGCGAAGGGCCTAACCAAGAGACCCAGTACTTC.

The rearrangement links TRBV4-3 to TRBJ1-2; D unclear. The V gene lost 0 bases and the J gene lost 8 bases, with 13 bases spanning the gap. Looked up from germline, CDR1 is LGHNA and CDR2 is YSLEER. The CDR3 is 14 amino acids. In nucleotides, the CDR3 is TGCGCCAGCAGCCAAGAAGTACTCCCCGGGGGCTACACCTTC. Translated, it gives CASSQEVLPGGYTF.

As DNA, the CDR3 is TGTGCCATCAGCGACTACCTCGATGTCGTACCTAGCACAGATACGCAGTATTTT. Translated, it gives CAISDYLDVVPSTDTQYF. V is TRBV10-3 and J is TRBJ2-3; possible D gene TRBD2, 5 bases. V was clipped by 6 bases and J by 0 bases, with 22 bases between them. Germline V gene data show CDR1 as ENHRY and CDR2 as SYGVKD. The CDR3 contains 18 residues.

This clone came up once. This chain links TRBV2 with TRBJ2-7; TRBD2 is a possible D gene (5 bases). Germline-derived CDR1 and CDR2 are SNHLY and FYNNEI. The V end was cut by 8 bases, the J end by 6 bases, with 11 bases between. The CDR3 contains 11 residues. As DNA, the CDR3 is TGTGCCAGCTTAGCGTATGGCGAGCAGTACGTC. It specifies CASLAYGEQYV.

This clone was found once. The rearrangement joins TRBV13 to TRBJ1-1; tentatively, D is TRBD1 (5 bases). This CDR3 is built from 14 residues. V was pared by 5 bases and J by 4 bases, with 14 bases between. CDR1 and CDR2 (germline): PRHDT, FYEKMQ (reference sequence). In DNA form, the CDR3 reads TGTGCCAGCAGCCATGGGGGTAGAGCCACTGAAGCTTTCTTT. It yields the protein CASSHGGRATEAFF.

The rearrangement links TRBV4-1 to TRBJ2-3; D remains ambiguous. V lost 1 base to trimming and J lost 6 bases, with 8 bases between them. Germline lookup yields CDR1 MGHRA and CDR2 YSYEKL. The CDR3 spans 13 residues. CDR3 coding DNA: TGCGCCAGCAGCCAAGCGAGGTGGGATACGCAGTATTTT. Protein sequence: CASSQARWDTQYF.

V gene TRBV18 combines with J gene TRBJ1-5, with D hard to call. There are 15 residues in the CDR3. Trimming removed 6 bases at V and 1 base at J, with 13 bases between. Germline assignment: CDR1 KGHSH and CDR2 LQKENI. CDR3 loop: CASSGDGNSNQPQHF. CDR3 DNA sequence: TGTGCCAGCTCGGGAGACGGGAACAGCAATCAGCCCCAGCATTTT.